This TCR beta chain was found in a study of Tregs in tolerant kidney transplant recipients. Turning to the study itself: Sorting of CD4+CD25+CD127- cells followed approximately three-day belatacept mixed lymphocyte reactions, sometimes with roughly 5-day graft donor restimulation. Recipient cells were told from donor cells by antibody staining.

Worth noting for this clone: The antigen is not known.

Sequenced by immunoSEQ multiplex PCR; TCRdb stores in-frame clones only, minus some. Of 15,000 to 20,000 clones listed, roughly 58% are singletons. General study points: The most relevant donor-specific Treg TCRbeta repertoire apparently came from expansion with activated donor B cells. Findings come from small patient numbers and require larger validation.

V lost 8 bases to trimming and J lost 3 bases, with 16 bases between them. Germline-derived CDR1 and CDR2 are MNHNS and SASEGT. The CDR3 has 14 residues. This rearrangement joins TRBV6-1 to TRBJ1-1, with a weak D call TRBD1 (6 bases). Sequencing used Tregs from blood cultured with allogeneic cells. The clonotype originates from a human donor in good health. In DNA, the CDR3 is TGTGCCAGCTGCCTAGGGGGGCTAGACACTGAAGCTTTCTTT. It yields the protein CASCLGGLDTEAFF.